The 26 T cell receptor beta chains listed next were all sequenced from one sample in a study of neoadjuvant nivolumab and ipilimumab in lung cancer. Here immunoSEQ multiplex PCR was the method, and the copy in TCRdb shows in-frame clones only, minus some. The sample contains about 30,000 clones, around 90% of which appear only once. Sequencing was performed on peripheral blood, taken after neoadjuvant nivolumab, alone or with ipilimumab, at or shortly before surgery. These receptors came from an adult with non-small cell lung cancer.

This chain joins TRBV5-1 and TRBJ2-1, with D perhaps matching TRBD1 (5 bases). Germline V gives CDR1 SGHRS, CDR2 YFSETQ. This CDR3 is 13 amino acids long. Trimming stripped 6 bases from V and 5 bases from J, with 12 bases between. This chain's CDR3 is CASTQGFNNEQFF. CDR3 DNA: TGCGCCAGCACTCAGGGTTTCAACAATGAGCAGTTCTTC.

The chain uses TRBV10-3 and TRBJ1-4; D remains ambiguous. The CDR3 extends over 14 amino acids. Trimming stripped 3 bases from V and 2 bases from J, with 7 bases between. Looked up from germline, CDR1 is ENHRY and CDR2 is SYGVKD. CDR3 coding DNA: TGTGCCATCAGTGACATGGGGACTAATGAAAAACTGTTTTTT. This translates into CAISDMGTNEKLFF.

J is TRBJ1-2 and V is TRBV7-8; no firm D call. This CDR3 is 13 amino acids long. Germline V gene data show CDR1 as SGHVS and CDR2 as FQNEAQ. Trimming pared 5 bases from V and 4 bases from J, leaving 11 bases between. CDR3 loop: CASSTAGGYGYTF. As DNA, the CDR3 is TGTGCCAGCAGCACGGCGGGCGGCTATGGCTACACCTTC.

CDR3 nucleotide sequence: TGTGCCAGCAGCTTGACCAGGGACTATGGCTACACCTTC. The encoded protein is CASSLTRDYGYTF. The chain is built from TRBV5-4 and TRBJ1-2; possibly TRBD1 for D (5 bases). There are 13 residues in the CDR3. Germline CDR1 is SGHNT and CDR2 is YYREEE (reference sequence). V was cut by 1 base and J by 3 bases, with 7 bases left in between.

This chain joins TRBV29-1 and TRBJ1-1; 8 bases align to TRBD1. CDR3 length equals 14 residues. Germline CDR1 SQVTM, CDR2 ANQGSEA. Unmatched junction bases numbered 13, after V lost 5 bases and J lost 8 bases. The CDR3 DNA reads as TGCAGCGTTCTACTCAACAGGGGGACCCCCGAAGCTTTCTTT. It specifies CSVLLNRGTPEAFF.

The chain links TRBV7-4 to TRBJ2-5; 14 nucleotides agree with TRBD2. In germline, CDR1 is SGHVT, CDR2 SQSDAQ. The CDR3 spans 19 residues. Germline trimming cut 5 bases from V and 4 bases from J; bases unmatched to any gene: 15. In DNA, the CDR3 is TGTGCCAGCAGCCCGCGACTAGCGGGAGGGCCGAGTCACAGAGAGACCCAGTACTTC. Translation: CASSPRLAGGPSHRETQYF.

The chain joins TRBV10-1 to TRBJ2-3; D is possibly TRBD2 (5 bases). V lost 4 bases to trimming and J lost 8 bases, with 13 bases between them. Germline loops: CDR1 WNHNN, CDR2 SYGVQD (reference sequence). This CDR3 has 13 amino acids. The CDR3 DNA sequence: TGCGCCAGCAGTGCTCGGGGAACGGCTACGCAGTATTTT. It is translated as CASSARGTATQYF.

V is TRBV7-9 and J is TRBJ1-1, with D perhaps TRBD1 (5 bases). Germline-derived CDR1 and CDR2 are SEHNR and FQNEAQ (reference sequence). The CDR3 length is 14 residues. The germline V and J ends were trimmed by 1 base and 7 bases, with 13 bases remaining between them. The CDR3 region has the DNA TGTGCCAGCAGCTTAGGGGGGACGGCCGATGAAGCTTTCTTT. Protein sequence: CASSLGGTADEAFF.

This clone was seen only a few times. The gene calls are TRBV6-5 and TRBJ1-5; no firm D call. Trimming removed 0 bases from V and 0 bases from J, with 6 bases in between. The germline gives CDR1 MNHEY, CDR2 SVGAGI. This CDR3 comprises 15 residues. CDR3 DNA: TGTGCCAGCAGTTACTCGATAGATAGCAATCAGCCCCAGCATTTT. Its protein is CASSYSIDSNQPQHF.

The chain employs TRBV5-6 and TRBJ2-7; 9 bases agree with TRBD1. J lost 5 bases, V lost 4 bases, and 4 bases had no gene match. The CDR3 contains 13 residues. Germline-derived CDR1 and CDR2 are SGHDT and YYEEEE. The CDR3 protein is CASSLTGGNEQYF. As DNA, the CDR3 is TGTGCCAGCAGCCTAACAGGGGGCAACGAGCAGTACTTC.

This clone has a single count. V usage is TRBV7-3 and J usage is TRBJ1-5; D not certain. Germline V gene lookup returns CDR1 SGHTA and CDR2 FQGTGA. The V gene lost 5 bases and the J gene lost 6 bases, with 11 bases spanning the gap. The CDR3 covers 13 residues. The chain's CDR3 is CASSAAEGQPQHF. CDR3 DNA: TGTGCCAGCAGCGCTGCCGAGGGTCAGCCCCAGCATTTT.

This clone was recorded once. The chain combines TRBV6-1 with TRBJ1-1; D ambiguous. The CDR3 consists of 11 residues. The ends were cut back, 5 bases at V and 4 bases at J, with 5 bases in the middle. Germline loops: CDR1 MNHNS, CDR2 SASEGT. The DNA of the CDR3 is TGTGCCAGCAGTTGGCTCACTGAAGCTTTCTTT. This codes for CASSWLTEAFF.

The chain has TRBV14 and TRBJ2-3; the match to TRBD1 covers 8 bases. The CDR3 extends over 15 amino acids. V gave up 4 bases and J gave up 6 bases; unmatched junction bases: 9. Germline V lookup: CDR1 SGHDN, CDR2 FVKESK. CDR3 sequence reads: CASSRDRFRGDTQYF. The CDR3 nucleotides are TGTGCCAGCAGCCGGGACAGGTTCCGCGGGGATACGCAGTATTTT.

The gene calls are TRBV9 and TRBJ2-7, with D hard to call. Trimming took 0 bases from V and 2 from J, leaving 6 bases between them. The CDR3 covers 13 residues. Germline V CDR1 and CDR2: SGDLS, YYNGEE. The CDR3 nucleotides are TGTGCCAGCAGCGTAGCGTCAGCCTACGAGCAGTACTTC. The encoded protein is CASSVASAYEQYF.

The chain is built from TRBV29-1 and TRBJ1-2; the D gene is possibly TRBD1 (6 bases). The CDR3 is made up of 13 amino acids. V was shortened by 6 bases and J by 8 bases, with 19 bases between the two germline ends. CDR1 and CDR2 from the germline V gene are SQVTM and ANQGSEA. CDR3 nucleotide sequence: TGCAGCGTGGGGTCCCCGGGGGGCGGGGGCTACACCTTC. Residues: CSVGSPGGGGYTF. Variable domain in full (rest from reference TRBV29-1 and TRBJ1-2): SAVISQKPSRDICQRGTSLTIQCQVDSQVTMMFWYRQQPGQSLTLIATANQGSEATYESGFVIDKFPISRPNLTFSTLTVSNMSPEDSSIYLCSVGSPGGGGYTFGSGTRLTVV.

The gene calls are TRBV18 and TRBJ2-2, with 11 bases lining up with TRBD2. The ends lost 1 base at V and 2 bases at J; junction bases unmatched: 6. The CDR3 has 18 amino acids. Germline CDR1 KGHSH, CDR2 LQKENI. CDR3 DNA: TGTGCCAGCTCACCACGGGGACTAGCGGTAACAAACACCGGGGAGCTGTTTTTT. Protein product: CASSPRGLAVTNTGELFF.

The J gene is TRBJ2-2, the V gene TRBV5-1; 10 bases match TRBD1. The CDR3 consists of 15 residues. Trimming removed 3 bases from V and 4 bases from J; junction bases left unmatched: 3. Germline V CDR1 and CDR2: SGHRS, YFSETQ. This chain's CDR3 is CASSSGQGFTGELFF. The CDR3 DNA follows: TGCGCCAGCAGCTCGGGACAGGGGTTCACCGGGGAGCTGTTTTTT.

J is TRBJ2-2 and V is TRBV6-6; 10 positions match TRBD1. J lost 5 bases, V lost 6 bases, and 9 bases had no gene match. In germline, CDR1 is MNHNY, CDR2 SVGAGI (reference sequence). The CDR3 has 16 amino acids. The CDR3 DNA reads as TGTGCCAGCAGCCTTAGACAGGGGGCGAGGACCGGGGAGCTGTTTTTT. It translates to CASSLRQGARTGELFF.

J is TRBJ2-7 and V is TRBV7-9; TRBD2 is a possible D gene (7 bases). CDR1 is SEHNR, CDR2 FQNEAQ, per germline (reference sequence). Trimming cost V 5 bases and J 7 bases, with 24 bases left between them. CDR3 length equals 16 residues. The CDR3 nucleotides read TGTGCCAGCAGCCCGGCGGGGGCAGGGGCACTGGGAGAGCAGTACTTC. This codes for CASSPAGAGALGEQYF. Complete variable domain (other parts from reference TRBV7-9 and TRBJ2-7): DTGVSQNPRHKITKRGQNVTFRCDPISEHNRLYWYRQTLGQGPEFLTYFQNEAQLEKSRLLSDRFSAERPKGSFSTLEIQRTEQGDSAMYLCASSPAGAGALGEQYFGPGTRLTVT.

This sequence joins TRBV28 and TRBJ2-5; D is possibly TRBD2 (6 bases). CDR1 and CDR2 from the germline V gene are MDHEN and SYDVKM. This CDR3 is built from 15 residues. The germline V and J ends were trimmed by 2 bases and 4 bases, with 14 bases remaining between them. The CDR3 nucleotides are TGTGCCAGCAGTTTAGGGGGGTACAAAGGAGAGACCCAGTACTTC. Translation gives CASSLGGYKGETQYF.

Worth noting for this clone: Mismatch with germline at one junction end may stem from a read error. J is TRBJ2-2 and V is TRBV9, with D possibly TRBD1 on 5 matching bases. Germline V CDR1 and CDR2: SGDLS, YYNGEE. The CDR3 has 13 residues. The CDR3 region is CASTVGAGGELFF. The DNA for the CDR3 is TGTGCCAGCACCGTAGGGGCTGGCGGGGAGCTGTTTTTT.

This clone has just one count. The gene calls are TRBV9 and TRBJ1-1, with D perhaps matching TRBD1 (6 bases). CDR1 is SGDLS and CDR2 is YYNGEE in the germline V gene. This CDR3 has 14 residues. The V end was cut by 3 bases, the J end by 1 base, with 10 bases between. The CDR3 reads CASSADSRNTEAFF. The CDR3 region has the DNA TGTGCCAGCAGCGCGGACAGCCGGAACACTGAAGCTTTCTTT.

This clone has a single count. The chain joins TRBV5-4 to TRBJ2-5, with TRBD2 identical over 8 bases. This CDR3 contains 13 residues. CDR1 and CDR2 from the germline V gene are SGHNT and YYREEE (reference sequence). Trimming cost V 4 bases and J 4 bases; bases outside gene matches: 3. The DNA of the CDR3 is TGTGCCAGCAGCACGGGGGGGGGAGAGACCCAGTACTTC. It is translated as CASSTGGGETQYF.

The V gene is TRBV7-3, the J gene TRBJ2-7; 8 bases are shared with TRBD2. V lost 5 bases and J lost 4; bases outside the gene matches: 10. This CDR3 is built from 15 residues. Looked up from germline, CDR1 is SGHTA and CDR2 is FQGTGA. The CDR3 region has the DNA TGTGCCAGCAGCCCCCCCGAGCGGGAGTGTTACGAGCAGTACTTC. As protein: CASSPPERECYEQYF.

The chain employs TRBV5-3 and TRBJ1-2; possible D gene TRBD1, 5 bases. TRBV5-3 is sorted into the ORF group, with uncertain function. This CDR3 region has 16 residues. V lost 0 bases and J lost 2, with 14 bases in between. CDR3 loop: CARSLERSGPNYGYTF. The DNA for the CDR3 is TGTGCCAGAAGCTTGGAACGATCAGGGCCGAACTATGGCTACACCTTC.

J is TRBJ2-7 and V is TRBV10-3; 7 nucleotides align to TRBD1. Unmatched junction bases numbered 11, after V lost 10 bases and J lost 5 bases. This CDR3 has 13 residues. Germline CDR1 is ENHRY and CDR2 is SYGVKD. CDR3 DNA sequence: TGTGCCAACCCTGATGCCGGACAGGACGAGCAGTACTTC. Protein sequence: CANPDAGQDEQYF.